This entry describes one T cell receptor beta chain. TCRdb's table, derived via immunoSEQ multiplex PCR, lists solely in-frame clones and lacks some. The data hold about 22,000 clones, with less than 95% observed a single time. The data stem from a study of T cell changes during pregnancy in multiple sclerosis. This CDR3 has 15 amino acids. Germline V lookup: CDR1 LNHDA, CDR2 SQIVND (reference sequence). V was pared by 5 bases and J by 2 bases, with 13 bases between. This specimen was CD4+ T cells from peripheral blood mononuclear cells, taken in the third trimester of pregnancy. The chain links TRBV19 to TRBJ2-4; maybe TRBD1 (6 bases). This clonotype was sampled from a female donor in good health, enrolled as a control in a pregnancy study. The CDR3 sequence: CASSPGHLTKNIQYF. CDR3 bases: TGTGCCAGTAGTCCGGGACACTTAACCAAAAACATTCAGTACTTC.